This paragraph reports one TCR beta chain. Some clones are missing from TCRdb's copy, which holds only in-frame ones; the method was immunoSEQ multiplex PCR. Of 500,000 to 850,000 clones listed, more than 70% were seen once; the top ten hold 0.0094%. The ends were cut back, 4 bases at V and 10 bases at J, with 20 bases in the middle. The CDR3 has 15 residues. Germline CDR1 is MNHEY and CDR2 is SVGAGI. This sample was taken from a study of shared T cell receptors in the human thymus. These data also featured in a second study, about human thymus T cells. This second report adds: The thymus was resected at corrective cardiac surgery. Apparent bias marked the V and J gene usage of thymic and blood repertoires. A high degree of thymic repertoire overlap among unrelated individuals was reported in related research.

The sequence came from a boy less than two years old with a congenital heart defect. The rearrangement uses TRBV6-5 and TRBJ2-1, with D possibly matching TRBD2 (6 bases). Sequencing input: thymocytes. CDR3 loop: CASSSPRAGPREQFF. The CDR3 nucleotides read TGTGCCAGCAGTTCCCCGAGAGCGGGTCCTAGGGAGCAGTTCTTC.